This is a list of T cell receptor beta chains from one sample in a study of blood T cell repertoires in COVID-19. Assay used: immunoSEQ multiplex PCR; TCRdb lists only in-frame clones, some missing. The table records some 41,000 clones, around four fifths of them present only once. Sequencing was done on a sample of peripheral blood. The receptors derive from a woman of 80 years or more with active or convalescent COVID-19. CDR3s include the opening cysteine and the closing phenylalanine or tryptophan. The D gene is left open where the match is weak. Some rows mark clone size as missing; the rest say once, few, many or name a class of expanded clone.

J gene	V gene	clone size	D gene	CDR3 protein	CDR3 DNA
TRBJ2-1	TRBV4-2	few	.	CASSQWGLNNEQFF	TGTGCCAGCAGCCAATGGGGACTTAACAATGAGCAGTTCTTC
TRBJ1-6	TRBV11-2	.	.	CASSLASGSPLHF	TGTGCCAGCAGCTTAGCGTCGGGTTCACCCCTCCACTTT
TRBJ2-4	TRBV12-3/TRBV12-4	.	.	CASSLGRADIQYF	TGTGCCAGCAGTTTAGGCAGGGCCGACATTCAGTACTTC
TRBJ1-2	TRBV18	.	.	CASSPGPAGGYTF	TGTGCCAGCTCACCCGGTCCGGCGGGAGGCTACACCTTC
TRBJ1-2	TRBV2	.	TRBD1	CASSLDRADYGYTF	TGTGCCAGCAGTTTAGACAGGGCTGACTATGGCTACACCTTC
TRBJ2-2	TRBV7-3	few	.	CASSLGHSAGELFF	TGTGCCAGCAGCTTAGGACACTCAGCCGGGGAGCTGTTTTTT
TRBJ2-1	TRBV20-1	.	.	CSVGYNEQFF	TGCAGTGTCGGCTACAATGAGCAGTTCTTC
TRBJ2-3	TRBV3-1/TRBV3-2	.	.	CASSQEGVTDTQYF	TGTGCCAGCAGCCAAGAAGGGGTCACAGATACGCAGTATTTT
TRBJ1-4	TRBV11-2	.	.	CASSATGLANEKLFF	TGTGCCAGCAGCGCAACAGGTCTCGCTAATGAAAAACTGTTTTTT
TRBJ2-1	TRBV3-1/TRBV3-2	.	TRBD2	CASSLTSLNEQFF	TGTGCCAGCAGCCTGACTAGCCTTAATGAGCAGTTCTTC
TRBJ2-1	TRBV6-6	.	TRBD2	CASSPSSGSVLGNEQFF	TGTGCCAGCAGTCCATCTAGCGGGAGTGTTCTAGGCAATGAGCAGTTCTTC
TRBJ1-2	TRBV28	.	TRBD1	CASSQGQGNYGYTF	TGTGCCAGCAGCCAAGGACAGGGGAACTATGGCTACACCTTC
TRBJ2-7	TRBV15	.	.	CATSPQWGQGPYEQYF	TGTGCCACCAGCCCCCAGTGGGGCCAAGGGCCCTACGAGCAGTACTTC
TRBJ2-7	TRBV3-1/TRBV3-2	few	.	CASSQGVWREQYF	TGTGCCAGCAGCCAAGGAGTTTGGAGGGAGCAGTACTTC
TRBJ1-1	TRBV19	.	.	CASATGLRAEAFF	TGTGCCAGTGCAACCGGGCTGAGGGCTGAAGCTTTCTTT
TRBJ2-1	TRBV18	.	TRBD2	CASSPKVQTSASYNEQFF	TGTGCCAGCTCACCAAAAGTCCAGACTAGCGCGTCCTACAATGAGCAGTTCTTC
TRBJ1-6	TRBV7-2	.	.	CASSPGGYLHF	TGTGCCAGCAGCCCTGGAGGGTACCTCCACTTT